Shown below are 3 T cell receptor beta chains from a single sample sequenced in a study of blood T cell repertoires in COVID-19. The table came from immunoSEQ multiplex PCR; TCRdb's copy has only in-frame clones and leaves some out. This table holds 250,000 to 400,000 clones, 75% to 90% found once. Source material: peripheral blood. Every receptor here comes from a woman between 25 and 40 years old with COVID-19, enrolled during active disease.

The chain carries TRBV6-1 and TRBJ2-1, with 9 nucleotides matching TRBD2. V lost 4 bases, J lost 5 bases, and 9 bases stayed unmatched. Germline V lookup: CDR1 MNHNS, CDR2 SASEGT. The CDR3 covers 16 residues. The CDR3 region is CASSASGTSRNNEQFF. The CDR3 nucleotides read TGTGCCAGCAGTGCCTCCGGGACTAGCCGCAACAATGAGCAGTTCTTC.

This clone showed up just a few times. The chain recombines TRBV6-6 with TRBJ1-2; weak D call: TRBD1 (5 bases). Trimming removed 6 bases at V and 1 base at J, with 12 bases between. The CDR3 spans 14 residues. Germline V gives CDR1 MNHNY, CDR2 SVGAGI (reference sequence). The CDR3 reads CASSFTGDNYGYTF. CDR3 bases: TGTGCCAGCAGCTTCACAGGCGATAACTATGGCTACACCTTC.

This chain links TRBV11-2 with TRBJ1-1; 7 positions match TRBD1. V shed 5 bases and J 5 bases; nucleotides not matched to a gene: 5. The CDR3 loop spans 13 amino acids. Germline assignment: CDR1 SGHAT and CDR2 FQNNGV. This CDR3 is CASSVDRETEAFF. The CDR3 DNA reads as TGTGCCAGCAGCGTTGACAGGGAGACTGAAGCTTTCTTT.